Listed below are T cell receptor beta chains from one sample, sequenced in a study of T cells in localized non-small cell lung cancer. The repertoire was sequenced with immunoSEQ multiplex PCR; TCRdb's copy has only in-frame clones and lacks some. Of under 70,000 clones listed, roughly 85% were seen once; the top ten hold roughly 5.5%. The source material was peripheral blood, sampled before any cancer treatment. These receptors originate from a woman aged 35-70 years with stage I lung adenocarcinoma. The CDR3 runs from the conserved cysteine through the conserved F or W. Each record gives: clone size, V gene, D gene, J gene, CDR3 DNA, CDR3 protein. D genes are given only for firm matches. Expanded clones are given a class, and other clones once, few, many or no size at all.

>.|TRBV7-7|.|TRBJ2-2
TGTGCCAGCAGCTTGACACCGAACACCGGGGAGCTGTTTTTT
CASSLTPNTGELFF
>.|TRBV11-2|.|TRBJ2-7
TGTGCCAGCAGCTTAAGGAGGGACTCCTACGAGCAGTACTTC
CASSLRRDSYEQYF
>.|TRBV6-1|.|TRBJ1-4
TGTGCCAGCAGTCCGGACGAAAAACTGTTTTTT
CASSPDEKLFF
>.|TRBV6-5|.|TRBJ1-1
TGTGCCAGCAGACAAACTCAGAACACTGAAGCTTTCTTT
CASRQTQNTEAFF
>few|TRBV6-6|.|TRBJ2-7
TGTGCCAGCAGTCCCCCAGGCACCCTCTACGAGCAGTACTTC
CASSPPGTLYEQYF
>.|TRBV27|.|TRBJ2-7
TGTGCCAGCAGTTTACTAGGGGGGCGCCTAATGGAGCAGTACTTC
CASSLLGGRLMEQYF
>.|TRBV7-2|.|TRBJ1-1
TGTGCCAGCAGCTTAGTGGTCAGTCGGAACACTGAAGCTTTCTTT
CASSLVVSRNTEAFF
>.|TRBV5-4|TRBD1|TRBJ1-5
TGTGCCAGCAGCCCGGGACAGGGAAATCAGCCCCAGCATTTT
CASSPGQGNQPQHF
>.|TRBV9|.|TRBJ2-5
TGTGCCAGCGCCAGGGCCGGGGAGACCCAGTACTTC
CASARAGETQYF
>.|TRBV9|.|TRBJ1-2
TGTGCCAGCAGCGTAGATGGCGGGACCAAGGCTTATGGCTACACCTTC
CASSVDGGTKAYGYTF
>.|TRBV10-3|.|TRBJ2-3
TGTGCCATCAGAGAGACCGAGATTTACACAGATACGCAGTATTTT
CAIRETEIYTDTQYF
>.|TRBV2|.|TRBJ1-5
TGTGCCAGCAGTTTCGGGCAGAGCAATCAGCCCCAGCATTTT
CASSFGQSNQPQHF
>.|TRBV7-2|TRBD2|TRBJ2-1
TGTGCCAGCAGCTCAGACCTAGCGGGGCGGTACAATGAGCAGTTCTTC
CASSSDLAGRYNEQFF
>.|TRBV5-6|.|TRBJ1-4
TGTGCCAGCAGCCCCACCTCGGACAACCAAAAACTGTTTTTT
CASSPTSDNQKLFF
>.|TRBV5-1|.|TRBJ2-1
TGCGCCAGCAGCTGGTGGTTTGGCAATGAGCAGTTCTTC
CASSWWFGNEQFF
>.|TRBV6-5|.|TRBJ2-7
TGTGCCAGCAGTGAGGGGCCAGGGACCTACGAGCAGTACTTC
CASSEGPGTYEQYF
>.|TRBV9|TRBD2|TRBJ2-2
TGTGCCAGCAGCGCCTTAGCGGGGGGTTTCACCGGGGAGCTGTTTTTT
CASSALAGGFTGELFF
>once|TRBV5-4|TRBD2|TRBJ2-1
TGTGCCAGCAGCTTGGAAGCGGGGGTTTACAATGAGCAGTTCTTC
CASSLEAGVYNEQFF
>.|TRBV6-5|.|TRBJ2-3
TGTGCCAGCAGTTACGGCCGCGGGTCAAGCACAGATACGCAGTATTTT
CASSYGRGSSTDTQYF
>.|TRBV5-1|.|TRBJ1-2
TGCGCCAGCAGCTGGGACCCGGGAGGCGGGCACTATGGCTACACCTTC
CASSWDPGGGHYGYTF
>.|TRBV27|TRBD1|TRBJ2-7
TGTGCCAGCAGTTTAATGACAGGGACCGAGCAGTACTTC
CASSLMTGTEQYF
>.|TRBV29-1|.|TRBJ2-3
TGCAGCGTTTCCGGGGTGGATACGCAGTATTTT
CSVSGVDTQYF
>.|TRBV30|.|TRBJ1-1
TGTGCCTGGACCACGTCAGGGGCGAACACTGAAGCTTTCTTT
CAWTTSGANTEAFF
>.|TRBV19|.|TRBJ1-1
TGTGCCAGTAGTATTCGAGGGCAGTCCGAATCGGAAGCTTTCTTT
CASSIRGQSESEAFF
>.|TRBV6-5|TRBD1|TRBJ2-7
TGTGCCAGCAGTTCTCAACAGGGGGGCGGGGCGAGCGAGCAGTACTTC
CASSSQQGGGASEQYF
>.|TRBV25-1|.|TRBJ1-2
TGTGCCAGCAGTGTCGCCGGGTCTAACTATGGCTACACCTTC
CASSVAGSNYGYTF
>.|TRBV7-3|.|TRBJ2-7
TGTGCCAGCAGCTTAAGCGGCCACCGGGGCGAGCAGTACTTC
CASSLSGHRGEQYF
>.|TRBV27|.|TRBJ1-2
TGTGCCAGCAGTTTCCGGGGCGCCCCGGGTGGCTACACCTTC
CASSFRGAPGGYTF
>.|TRBV5-1|TRBD2|TRBJ2-7
TGCGCCAGCAGCCTTGCACCACCGGGACTAGCGCCTTACGAGCAGTACTTC
CASSLAPPGLAPYEQYF
>.|TRBV10-3|TRBD2|TRBJ2-6
TGTGCCATCAGTGACGGGAGGGACTCCAACGTCCTGACTTTC
CAISDGRDSNVLTF
>.|TRBV9|.|TRBJ1-2
TGTGCCAGCAGCCCCGAGAAAGGAGCCTATGGCTACACCTTC
CASSPEKGAYGYTF
>once|TRBV27|.|TRBJ1-2
TGTGCCAGCAGTTTATCGGTGATGAGGGGCGAAATTAACTATGGCTACACCTTC
CASSLSVMRGEINYGYTF
>.|TRBV6-5|TRBD1|TRBJ1-1
TGTGCCAGCAAAACAGGGGCGAGGGTCACTGAAGCTTTCTTT
CASKTGARVTEAFF
>.|TRBV9|TRBD1|TRBJ2-1
TGTGCCAGCAGCCCCCGGGACAGGTCCTACAATGAGCAGTTCTTC
CASSPRDRSYNEQFF
>few|TRBV9|.|TRBJ1-5
TGTGCCAGCAGCGTCCCGGGGGGGCCCCAGCATTTT
CASSVPGGPQHF
>.|TRBV29-1|.|TRBJ2-7
TGCAGCGTTGGGTGGGGGAATGCCGAGCAGTACTTC
CSVGWGNAEQYF
>.|TRBV6-5|.|TRBJ1-4
TGTGCCAGCAGTAACCGGGCCGCAGAAAAACTGTTTTTT
CASSNRAAEKLFF
>few|TRBV11-2|.|TRBJ1-3
TGTGCCAGCAGCACCGGGCAACCTGGAAACACCATATATTTT
CASSTGQPGNTIYF
>.|TRBV5-1|TRBD2|TRBJ2-1
TGCGCCAGCAGCTCCGGACTAGCGGGTCCCTACAATGAGCAGTTCTTC
CASSSGLAGPYNEQFF
>.|TRBV30|TRBD1|TRBJ1-6
TGTGCCTGGAGGGGGGACAGCCACAGGTCACCCCTCCACTTT
CAWRGDSHRSPLHF
>.|TRBV11-2|.|TRBJ1-1
TGTGCCAGCAGCCTCAACAGTGGGGCTCATACTGAAGCTTTCTTT
CASSLNSGAHTEAFF
>.|TRBV7-2|TRBD2|TRBJ2-1
TGTGCCAGCAGCCTAGGAGCGGGGTACAATGAGCAGTTCTTC
CASSLGAGYNEQFF
>.|TRBV27|.|TRBJ2-5
TGTGCCAGCAGTTTAAGGGGGGCCCAAGAGACCCAGTACTTC
CASSLRGAQETQYF
>.|TRBV7-7|.|TRBJ2-5
TGTGCCAGCAGCTTAGACTTACTAACCCAAGAGACCCAGTACTTC
CASSLDLLTQETQYF
>.|TRBV9|.|TRBJ2-5
TGTGCCAGCAGCGTGGGTCGTTTTGGGACCCAGTACTTC
CASSVGRFGTQYF
>.|TRBV11-3|.|TRBJ2-1
TGTGCCAGCAGCCCTAATACTAATGAGCAGTTCTTC
CASSPNTNEQFF
>.|TRBV7-2|.|TRBJ2-3
TGTGCCAGCAGCTTATTCGGGCTTTACACAGATACGCAGTATTTT
CASSLFGLYTDTQYF
>.|TRBV30|.|TRBJ2-7
TGTGCCTGGAGTAAAAGCTACGAGCAGTACTTC
CAWSKSYEQYF
>.|TRBV7-8|.|TRBJ2-2
TGTGCCAGCAGCTTAGACAGTCCCACCGGGGAGCTGTTTTTT
CASSLDSPTGELFF
>.|TRBV6-5|.|TRBJ2-1
TGTGCCAGCCGCGTCCAGGGTGTCTCCTACAATGAGCAGTTCTTC
CASRVQGVSYNEQFF
>.|TRBV7-2|.|TRBJ2-2
TGTGCCAGCAGCTTAGCCGCAGGGTGGGAGCTGTTTTTT
CASSLAAGWELFF
>.|TRBV6-1|.|TRBJ2-1
TGTGCCAGCAGTGAAGTTGTAGGGGCCTACAATGAGCAGTTCTTC
CASSEVVGAYNEQFF
>.|TRBV28|TRBD1|TRBJ1-2
TGTGCCAGCAGTCCAGACAGGGTTCATGGCTACACCTTC
CASSPDRVHGYTF
>few|TRBV11-2|.|TRBJ2-7
TGTGCCAGCAGCTTAGTGGCAGGGAGGAGCTCCTACGAGCAGTACTTC
CASSLVAGRSSYEQYF